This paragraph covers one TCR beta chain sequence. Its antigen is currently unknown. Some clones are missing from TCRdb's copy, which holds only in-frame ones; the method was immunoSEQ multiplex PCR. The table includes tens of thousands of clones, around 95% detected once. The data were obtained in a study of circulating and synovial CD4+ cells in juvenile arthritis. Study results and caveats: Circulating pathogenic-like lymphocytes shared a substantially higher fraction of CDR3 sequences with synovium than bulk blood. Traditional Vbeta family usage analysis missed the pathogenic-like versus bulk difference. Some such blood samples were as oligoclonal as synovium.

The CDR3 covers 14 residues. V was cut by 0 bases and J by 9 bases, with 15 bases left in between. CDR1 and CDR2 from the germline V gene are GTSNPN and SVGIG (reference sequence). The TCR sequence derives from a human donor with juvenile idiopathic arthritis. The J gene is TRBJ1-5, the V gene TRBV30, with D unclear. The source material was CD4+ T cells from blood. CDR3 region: CAWSVQLGSGPQHF. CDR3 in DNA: TGTGCCTGGAGTGTACAGCTTGGTAGTGGGCCCCAGCATTTT. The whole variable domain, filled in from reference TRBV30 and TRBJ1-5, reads SQTIHQWPATLVQPVGSPLSLECTVEGTSNPNLYWYRQAAGRGLQLLFYSVGIGQISSEVPQNLSASRPQDRQFILSSKKLLLSDSGFYLCAWSVQLGSGPQHFGDGTRLSIL.